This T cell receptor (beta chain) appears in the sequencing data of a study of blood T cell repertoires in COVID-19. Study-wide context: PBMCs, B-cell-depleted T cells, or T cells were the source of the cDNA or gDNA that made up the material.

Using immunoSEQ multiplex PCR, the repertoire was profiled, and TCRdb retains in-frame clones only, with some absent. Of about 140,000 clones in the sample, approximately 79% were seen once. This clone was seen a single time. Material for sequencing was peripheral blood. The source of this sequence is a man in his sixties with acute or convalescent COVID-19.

The CDR3, as DNA: TGTGCCAGCAGCTTAAAAGGACAGGGTTCCTACAATGAGCAGTTCTTC. It encodes CASSLKGQGSYNEQFF. This sequence joins TRBV7-3 and TRBJ2-1; 8 bases line up with TRBD1. The V and J ends lost 1 base and 1 base, in that order; junction bases with no gene match: 3. CDR1 is SGHTA and CDR2 is FQGTGA in the germline V gene. CDR3 size: 16 residues.